This T cell receptor (beta chain) was recovered during a study of blood T cells in healthy people across ages. Overall study results and limits: Changes in expanded clonotypes were possibly confounded, as the CMV status of donors was unknown.

Looked up from germline, CDR1 is SEHNR and CDR2 is FQNEAQ (reference sequence). V was cut by 1 base and J by 13 bases, with 11 bases left in between. There are 12 residues in the CDR3. Then a second PCR, running roughly 6 to 11 cycles, was carried out with a sample-barcoded 5' primer and a J-beta primer mix. TCRdb ran MiXCR on the 5' RACE reads and lists one entry per CDR3 protein. This table has 800,000 or so distinct CDR3 sequences, around two thirds appearing once. This clonotype was seen a handful of times. Its antigen is undetermined. Specimen: blood. J is TRBJ2-1 and V is TRBV7-9; D is uncertain. The clonotype comes from a young man in good health. CDR3 sequence reads: CASSLVQETQFF. The DNA for the CDR3 is TGTGCCAGCAGCTTAGTTCAAGAGACCCAGTTCTTC. Looking up the rest from reference TRBV7-9 and TRBJ2-1 gives the full variable domain: DTGVSQNPRHKITKRGQNVTFRCDPISEHNRLYWYRQTLGQGPEFLTYFQNEAQLEKSRLLSDRFSAERPKGSFSTLEIQRTEQGDSAMYLCASSLVQETQFFGPGTRLTVL.